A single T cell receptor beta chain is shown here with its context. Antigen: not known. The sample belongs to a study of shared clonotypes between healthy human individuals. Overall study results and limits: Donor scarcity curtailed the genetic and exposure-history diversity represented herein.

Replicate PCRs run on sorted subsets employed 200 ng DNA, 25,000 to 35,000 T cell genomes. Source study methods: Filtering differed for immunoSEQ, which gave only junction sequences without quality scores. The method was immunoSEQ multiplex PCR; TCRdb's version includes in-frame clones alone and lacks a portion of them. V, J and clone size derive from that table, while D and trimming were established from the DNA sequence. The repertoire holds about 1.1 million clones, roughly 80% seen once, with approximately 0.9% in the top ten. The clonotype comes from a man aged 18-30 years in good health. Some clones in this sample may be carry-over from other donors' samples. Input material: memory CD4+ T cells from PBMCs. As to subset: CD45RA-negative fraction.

The CDR3 loop reads CASSNLAGLYNEQFF. The CDR3 DNA follows: TGCGCCAGCAGCAATCTAGCGGGGCTCTACAATGAGCAGTTCTTC. The chain links TRBV5-1 to TRBJ2-1; TRBD2 aligns across 9 bases. Germline CDR1 is SGHRS and CDR2 is YFSETQ. V dropped 4 bases and J dropped 3; count of bases not matched to a gene: 5. The CDR3 runs to 15 residues.